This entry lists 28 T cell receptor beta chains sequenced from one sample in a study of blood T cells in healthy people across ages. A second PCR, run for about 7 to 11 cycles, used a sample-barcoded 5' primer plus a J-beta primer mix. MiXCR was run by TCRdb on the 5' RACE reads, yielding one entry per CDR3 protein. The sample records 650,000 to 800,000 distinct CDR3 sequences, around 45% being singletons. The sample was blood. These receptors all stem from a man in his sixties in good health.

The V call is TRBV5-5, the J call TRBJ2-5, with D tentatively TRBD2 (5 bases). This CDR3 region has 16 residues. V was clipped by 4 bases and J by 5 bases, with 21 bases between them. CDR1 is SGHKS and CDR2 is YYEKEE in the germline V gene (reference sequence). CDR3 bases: TGTGCCAGCAGCCCCCTTAGTCGGGGAATCGGGGAGACCCAGTACTTC. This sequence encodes CASSPLSRGIGETQYF.

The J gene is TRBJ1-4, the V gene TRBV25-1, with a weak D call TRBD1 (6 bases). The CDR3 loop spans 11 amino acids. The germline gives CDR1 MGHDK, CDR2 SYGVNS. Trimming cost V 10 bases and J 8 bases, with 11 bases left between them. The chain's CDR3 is CATGTSEKLFF. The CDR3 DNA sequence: TGTGCCACGGGGACAAGCGAAAAACTGTTTTTT.

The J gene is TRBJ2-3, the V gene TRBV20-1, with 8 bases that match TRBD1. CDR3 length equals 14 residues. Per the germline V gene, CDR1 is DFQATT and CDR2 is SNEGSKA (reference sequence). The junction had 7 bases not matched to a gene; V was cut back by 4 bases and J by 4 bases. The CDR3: CSAIGQGAPDTQYF. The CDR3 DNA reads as TGCAGTGCTATTGGCCAGGGGGCCCCAGATACGCAGTATTTT.

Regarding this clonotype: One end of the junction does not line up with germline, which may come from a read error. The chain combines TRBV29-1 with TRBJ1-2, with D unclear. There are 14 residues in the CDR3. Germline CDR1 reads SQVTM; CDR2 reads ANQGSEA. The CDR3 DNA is TGCAGCGTTGAAGATCGAGTCGATGGCTATGGCTACAACTTC. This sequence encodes CSVEDRVDGYGYNF. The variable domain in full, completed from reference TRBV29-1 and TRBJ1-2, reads SAVISQKPSRDICQRGTSLTIQCQVDSQVTMMFWYRQQPGQSLTLIATANQGSEATYESGFVIDKFPISRPNLTFSTLTVSNMSPEDSSIYLCSVEDRVDGYGYNFGSGTRLTVV.

The CDR3 bases are TGTGCCAGCTCACAGGGGCGGGGCACAGATACGCAGTATTTT. Translation gives CASSQGRGTDTQYF. The chain employs TRBV18 and TRBJ2-3; D may correspond to TRBD1 or TRBD2 (5 bases each). The CDR3 covers 14 residues. V lost 4 bases to trimming and J lost 1 base, with 9 bases between them. CDR1 and CDR2 (germline): KGHSH, LQKENI.

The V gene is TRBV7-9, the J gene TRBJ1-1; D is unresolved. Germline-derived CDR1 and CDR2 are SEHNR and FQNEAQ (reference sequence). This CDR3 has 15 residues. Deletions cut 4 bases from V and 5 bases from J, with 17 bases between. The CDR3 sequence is CASSSAEGAWTEAFF. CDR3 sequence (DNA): TGTGCCAGCAGCTCAGCTGAAGGTGCATGGACTGAAGCTTTCTTT. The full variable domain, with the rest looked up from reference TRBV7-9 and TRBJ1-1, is DTGVSQNPRHKITKRGQNVTFRCDPISEHNRLYWYRQTLGQGPEFLTYFQNEAQLEKSRLLSDRFSAERPKGSFSTLEIQRTEQGDSAMYLCASSSAEGAWTEAFFGQGTRLTVV.

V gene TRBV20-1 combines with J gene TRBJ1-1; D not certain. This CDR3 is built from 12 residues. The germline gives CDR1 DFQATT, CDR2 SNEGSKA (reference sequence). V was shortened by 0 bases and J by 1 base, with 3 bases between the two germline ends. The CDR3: CSARDQNTEAFF. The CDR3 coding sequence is TGCAGTGCTAGAGACCAGAACACTGAAGCTTTCTTT.

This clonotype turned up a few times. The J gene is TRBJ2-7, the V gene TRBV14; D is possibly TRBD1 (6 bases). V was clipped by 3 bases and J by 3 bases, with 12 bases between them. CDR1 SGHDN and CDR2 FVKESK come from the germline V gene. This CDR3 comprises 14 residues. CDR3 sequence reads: CASSHITGSYEQYF. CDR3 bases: TGTGCCAGCAGCCACATCACAGGGAGCTACGAGCAGTACTTC.

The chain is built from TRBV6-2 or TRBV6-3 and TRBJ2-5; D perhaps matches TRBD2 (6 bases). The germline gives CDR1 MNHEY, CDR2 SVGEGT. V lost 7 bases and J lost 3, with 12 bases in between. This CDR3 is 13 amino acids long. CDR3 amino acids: CASTPSAEETQYF. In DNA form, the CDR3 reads TGTGCCAGCACCCCTAGCGCAGAAGAGACCCAGTACTTC.

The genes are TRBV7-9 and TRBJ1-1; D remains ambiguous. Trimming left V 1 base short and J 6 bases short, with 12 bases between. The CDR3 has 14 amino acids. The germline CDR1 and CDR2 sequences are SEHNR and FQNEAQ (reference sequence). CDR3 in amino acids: CASSLVHGGAEAFF. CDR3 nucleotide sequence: TGTGCCAGCAGCTTAGTTCACGGAGGTGCTGAAGCTTTCTTT.

CDR3 coding DNA: TGTGCCAGCAGCCCTAGCGGACCAAGGGAGCAGTACTTC. Its protein product is CASSPSGPREQYF. The gene calls are TRBV6-2 or TRBV6-3 and TRBJ2-7, with TRBD2 identical over 7 bases. Germline loops: CDR1 MNHEY, CDR2 SVGEGT. The CDR3 runs 13 residues. V lost 6 bases and J lost 7; bases outside the gene matches: 9.

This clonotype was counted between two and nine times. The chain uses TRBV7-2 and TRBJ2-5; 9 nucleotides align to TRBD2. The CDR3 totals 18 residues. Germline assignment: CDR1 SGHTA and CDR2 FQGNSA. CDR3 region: CSLSAGGPFRVRQETQYF. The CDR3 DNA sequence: TGTAGCCTCTCGGCGGGGGGGCCGTTCCGGGTGCGACAAGAGACCCAGTACTTC.

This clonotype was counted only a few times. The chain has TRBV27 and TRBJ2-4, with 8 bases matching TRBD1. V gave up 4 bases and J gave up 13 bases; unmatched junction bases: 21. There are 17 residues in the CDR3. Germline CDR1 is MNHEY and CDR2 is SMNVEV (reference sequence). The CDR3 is CASSSPQQGATMGEQYF. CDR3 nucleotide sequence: TGTGCCAGCAGTTCGCCCCAGCAGGGGGCAACAATGGGGGAGCAGTACTTC.

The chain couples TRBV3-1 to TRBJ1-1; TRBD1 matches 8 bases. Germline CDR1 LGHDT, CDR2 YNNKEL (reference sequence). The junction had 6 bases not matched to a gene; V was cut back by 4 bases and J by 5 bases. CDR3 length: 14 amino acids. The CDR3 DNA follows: TGTGCCAGCAGCCCCGGACAGGGTATGACTGAAGCTTTCTTT. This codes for CASSPGQGMTEAFF.

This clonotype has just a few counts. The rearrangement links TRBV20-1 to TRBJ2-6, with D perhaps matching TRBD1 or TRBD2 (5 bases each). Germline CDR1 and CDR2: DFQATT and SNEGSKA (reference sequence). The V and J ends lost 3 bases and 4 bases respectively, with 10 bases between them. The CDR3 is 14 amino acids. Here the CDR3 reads CSARRGMGANVLTF. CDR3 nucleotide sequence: TGCAGTGCTAGGAGGGGAATGGGGGCCAACGTCCTGACTTTC.

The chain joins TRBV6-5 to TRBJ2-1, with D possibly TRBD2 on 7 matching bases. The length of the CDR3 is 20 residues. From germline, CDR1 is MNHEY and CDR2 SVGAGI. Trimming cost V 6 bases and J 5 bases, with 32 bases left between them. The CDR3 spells CASRLVWDGGPRFTNNEQFF. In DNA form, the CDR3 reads TGTGCCAGCAGACTCGTGTGGGACGGGGGGCCCCGGTTTACGAACAATGAGCAGTTCTTC.

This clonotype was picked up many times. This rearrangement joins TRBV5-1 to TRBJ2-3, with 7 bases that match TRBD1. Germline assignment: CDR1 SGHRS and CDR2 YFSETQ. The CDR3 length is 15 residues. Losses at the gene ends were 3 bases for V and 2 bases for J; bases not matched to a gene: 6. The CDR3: CASSSPDRTTDTQYF. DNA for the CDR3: TGCGCCAGCAGCTCCCCGGACAGGACCACAGATACGCAGTATTTT.

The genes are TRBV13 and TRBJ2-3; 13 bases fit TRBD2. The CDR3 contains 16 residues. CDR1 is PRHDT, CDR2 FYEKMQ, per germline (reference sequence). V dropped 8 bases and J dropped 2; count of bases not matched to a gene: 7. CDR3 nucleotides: TGTGCCAGCGGCTCGGGACTAGCGGGGATCACAGATACGCAGTATTTT. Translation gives CASGSGLAGITDTQYF. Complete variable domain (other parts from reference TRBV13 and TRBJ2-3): AAGVIQSPRHLIKEKRETATLKCYPIPRHDTVYWYQQGPGQDPQFLISFYEKMQSDKGSIPDRFSAQQFSDYHSELNMSSLELGDSALYFCASGSGLAGITDTQYFGPGTRLTVL.

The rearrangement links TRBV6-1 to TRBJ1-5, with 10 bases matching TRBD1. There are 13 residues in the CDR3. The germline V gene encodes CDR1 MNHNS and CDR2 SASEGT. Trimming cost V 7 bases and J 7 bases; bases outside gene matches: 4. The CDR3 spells CASNRGQGQPQHF. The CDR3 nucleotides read TGTGCCAGCAATAGGGGACAGGGGCAGCCCCAGCATTTT.

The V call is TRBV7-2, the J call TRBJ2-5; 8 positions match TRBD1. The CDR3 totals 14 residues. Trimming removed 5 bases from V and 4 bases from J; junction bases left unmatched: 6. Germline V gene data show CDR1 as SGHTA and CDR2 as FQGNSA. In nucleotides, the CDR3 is TGTGCCAGCAGCAAGACAGGGGAGAGAGAGACCCAGTACTTC. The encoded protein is CASSKTGERETQYF.

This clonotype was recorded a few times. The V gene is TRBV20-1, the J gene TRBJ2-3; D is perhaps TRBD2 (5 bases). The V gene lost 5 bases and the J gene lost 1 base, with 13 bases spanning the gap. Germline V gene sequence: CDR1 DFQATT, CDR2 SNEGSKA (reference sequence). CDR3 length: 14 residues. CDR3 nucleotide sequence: TGCAGTGCTCAGAGGAGGATGGGCACAGATACGCAGTATTTT. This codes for CSAQRRMGTDTQYF.

CDR3 region: CASSTRPQGTDTQYF. For the CDR3, the DNA is TGTGCCAGCAGCACGCGGCCTCAGGGCACAGATACGCAGTATTTT. This rearrangement joins TRBV12-3 or TRBV12-4 to TRBJ2-3; D not resolved. The V end lost 6 bases, the J end lost 1 base, and 14 bases lay between the germline ends. This CDR3 region has 15 residues.

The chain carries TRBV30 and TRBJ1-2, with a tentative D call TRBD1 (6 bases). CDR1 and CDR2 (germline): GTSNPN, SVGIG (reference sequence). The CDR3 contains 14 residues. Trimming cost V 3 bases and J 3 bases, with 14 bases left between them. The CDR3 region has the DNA TGTGCCTGGAGCCCCGGACAGAGCTACTATGGCTACACCTTC. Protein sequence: CAWSPGQSYYGYTF.

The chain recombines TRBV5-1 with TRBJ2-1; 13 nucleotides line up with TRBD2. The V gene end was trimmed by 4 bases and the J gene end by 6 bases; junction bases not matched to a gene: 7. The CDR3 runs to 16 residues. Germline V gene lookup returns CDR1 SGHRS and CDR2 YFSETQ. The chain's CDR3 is CASSLRTSGGPNEQFF. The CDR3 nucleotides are TGCGCCAGCAGCCTACGGACTAGCGGGGGCCCCAATGAGCAGTTCTTC.

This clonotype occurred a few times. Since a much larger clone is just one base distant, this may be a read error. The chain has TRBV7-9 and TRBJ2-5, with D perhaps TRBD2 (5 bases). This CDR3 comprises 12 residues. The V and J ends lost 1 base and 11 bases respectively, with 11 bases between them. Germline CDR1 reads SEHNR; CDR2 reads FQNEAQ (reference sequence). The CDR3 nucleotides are TGTGCCAGCAGCTTAGAACGACTACCGCAGTACTTC. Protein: CASSLERLPQYF.

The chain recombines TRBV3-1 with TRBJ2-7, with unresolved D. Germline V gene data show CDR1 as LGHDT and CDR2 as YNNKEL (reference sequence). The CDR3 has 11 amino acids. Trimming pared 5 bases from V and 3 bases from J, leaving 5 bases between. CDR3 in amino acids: CASSIYYEQYF. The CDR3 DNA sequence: TGTGCCAGCAGCATTTACTACGAGCAGTACTTC.

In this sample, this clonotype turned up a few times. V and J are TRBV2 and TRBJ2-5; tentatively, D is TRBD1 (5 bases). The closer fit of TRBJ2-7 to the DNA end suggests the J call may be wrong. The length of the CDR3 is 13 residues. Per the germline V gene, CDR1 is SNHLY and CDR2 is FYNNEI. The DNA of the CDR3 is TGTGCCAGCAGCCAACGGACATCCGACGAGCAGTACTTC. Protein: CASSQRTSDEQYF.

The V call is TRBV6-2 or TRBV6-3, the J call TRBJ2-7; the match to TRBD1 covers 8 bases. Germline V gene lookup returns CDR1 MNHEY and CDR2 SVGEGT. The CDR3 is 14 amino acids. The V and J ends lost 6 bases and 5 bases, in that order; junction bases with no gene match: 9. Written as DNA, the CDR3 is TGTGCCAGCAGACCTTGGACAGGGACCCACGAGCAGTACTTC. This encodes CASRPWTGTHEQYF.